This T cell receptor beta chain was sequenced for a study of CXCR3-negative and CXCR3-positive naive CD8 T cells. Study-wide findings and caveats: TRBV-TRBJ usage matched between naive CXCR3-negative and CXCR3-positive cells but not between memory cells. Higher TRB CDR3 hydrophobicity marked CXCR3-positive naive cells relative to CXCR3-negative naive cells. Diversity in memory CD8+ cells fell much lower than the comparably high levels seen in both naive subsets. CXCR3 expression dropped partially after cryopreservation, and most assays relied on fresh PBMCs.

About this clonotype itself: Antigen specificity is unknown.

Germline CDR1 reads SEHNR; CDR2 reads FQNEAQ (reference sequence). The CDR3 is 13 amino acids. UMI labels and 5' RACE were used to prepare the TRB cDNA libraries. No DNA is given; TCRdb re-called the 5' RACE reads and lists each CDR3 protein once. The listing contains around 160,000 distinct CDR3 sequences. This rearrangement joins TRBV7-9 to TRBJ2-1; TCRdb designates TRBD2, a call that cannot be tested without DNA. The source material was naive CXCR3+ CD8+ T cells from blood. This sample's subset: CD45RO-CCR7+CD27+CD95- naive CD8+ T cells expressing CXCR3 (TNR3+). This TCR derives from a human donor in good health. Some clones in this sample may be carry-over from other donors' samples. CDR3: CASSFLEGNEQFF. Full variable domain (outside the CDR3, taken from reference TRBV7-9 and TRBJ2-1): DTGVSQNPRHKITKRGQNVTFRCDPISEHNRLYWYRQTLGQGPEFLTYFQNEAQLEKSRLLSDRFSAERPKGSFSTLEIQRTEQGDSAMYLCASSFLEGNEQFFGPGTRLTVL.